Presented here are 24 T cell receptor beta chains from one specimen sequenced in a study of shared clonotypes between healthy human individuals. The protocol was immunoSEQ multiplex PCR, while the TCRdb copy is restricted to in-frame clones and leaves out a portion. The table lists over a million clones, roughly 95% of them singletons, with over 1% in the top ten. The specimen sequenced was naive CD4+ T cells sorted from blood. Specified subset: CD45RA+ positively selected. Every receptor here comes from a man aged 30 to 39 in good health.

V usage is TRBV21-1 and J usage is TRBJ2-7. TRBV21-1 has pseudogene status. This CDR3 has 16 residues. The CDR3 bases are TGTGCCAGCAGCAAAGAGGTGGAACGTTGGTCCTACGAGCAGTACTTC. This encodes CASSKEVERWSYEQYF.

The chain couples TRBV18 to TRBJ2-2; D is undetermined. The CDR3 runs 13 residues. V gave up 4 bases and J gave up 3 bases, with 6 bases separating them. Germline lookup yields CDR1 KGHSH and CDR2 LQKENI. The CDR3 reads CASSLIDTGELFF. CDR3 DNA sequence: TGTGCCAGCTCACTAATCGACACCGGGGAGCTGTTTTTT.

CDR3 coding DNA: TGTGCCAGCAGTCCCGGCGAGACCCAGTACTTC. Its protein is CASSPGETQYF. This sequence joins TRBV6-6 and TRBJ2-5, with D hard to call. The CDR3 sequence is 11 residues long. The germline V and J ends were trimmed by 5 bases and 5 bases, with 6 bases remaining between them. The germline V gene encodes CDR1 MNHNY and CDR2 SVGAGI (reference sequence).

This chain uses TRBV10-3 with TRBJ1-2; D is uncertain. The CDR3 has 14 residues. CDR1 ENHRY and CDR2 SYGVKD come from the germline V gene. V was shortened by 3 bases and J by 0 bases, with 8 bases between the two germline ends. Here the CDR3 DNA reads TGTGCCATCAGTGAAGACGGTCCTAACTATGGCTACACCTTC. It translates to CAISEDGPNYGYTF.

V is TRBV2 and J is TRBJ2-3; a weak D match, TRBD1 (6 bases). Germline assignment: CDR1 SNHLY and CDR2 FYNNEI. V was cut by 2 bases and J by 9 bases, with 18 bases left in between. CDR3 length equals 15 residues. The CDR3 DNA reads as TGTGCCAGCAGTGAATCTGGGGGCGCGTACCAAACGCAGTATTTT. This sequence encodes CASSESGGAYQTQYF.

The CDR3 coding sequence is TGTGCCAGCAGCCAGAGGCCCTGGGACGGGGGGGAGCTGTTTTTT. As protein: CASSQRPWDGGELFF. The chain joins TRBV4-2 to TRBJ2-2; D possibly matches TRBD1 or TRBD2 (5 bases each). The CDR3 has 15 residues. Germline V CDR1 and CDR2: LGHNA, YNFKEQ. V lost 3 bases to trimming and J lost 8 bases, with 16 bases between them.

V and J are TRBV12-5 and TRBJ2-1, with a possible D match to TRBD2 (6 bases). The germline CDR1 and CDR2 sequences are LGHNT and FRNRAP. With 0 bases removed from V and 9 bases from J, the gap between germline ends came to 9 bases. The CDR3 runs 13 residues. CDR3 bases: TGTGCTAGTGGTTTGGTGGACGGGAGTGAGCAGTTCTTC. Amino acids: CASGLVDGSEQFF.

CDR3 sequence: CASSIVSAWSSPLHF. CDR3 nucleotides: TGTGCCAGTAGTATAGTGTCTGCTTGGAGTTCACCCCTCCACTTT. This sequence joins TRBV19 and TRBJ1-6; D gene unclear. The CDR3 contains 15 residues. V lost 1 base and J lost 9, with 13 bases in between. Looked up from germline, CDR1 is LNHDA and CDR2 is SQIVND (reference sequence).

The V call is TRBV19, the J call TRBJ2-7; a possible D gene is TRBD2 (6 bases). Germline loops: CDR1 LNHDA, CDR2 SQIVND (reference sequence). This CDR3 region has 14 residues. Trimming took off 5 bases at V and 1 base at J, with 12 bases between the two ends. CDR3 loop: CASSLSGTSYEQYF. In nucleotides, the CDR3 is TGTGCCAGTAGTCTTAGCGGAACTTCCTACGAGCAGTACTTC.

The chain recombines TRBV7-6 with TRBJ2-3, with 10 positions matching TRBD1. J lost 1 base, V lost 2 bases, and 6 bases had no gene match. CDR1 and CDR2 (germline): SGHVS, FNYEAQ. The CDR3 loop spans 17 amino acids. The CDR3 reads CASSLIAGTGGTDTQYF. Written as DNA, the CDR3 is TGTGCCAGCAGCTTAATTGCCGGGACAGGGGGCACAGATACGCAGTATTTT.

This chain links TRBV15 with TRBJ1-2; 7 nucleotides agree with TRBD1. The J segment lost 3 bases and the V segment lost 6 bases, leaving 7 bases of the junction unmatched. Germline assignment: CDR1 LNHNV and CDR2 YYDKDF (reference sequence). The CDR3 is 14 amino acids. The CDR3 region is CATRQGGADYGYTF. The DNA of the CDR3 is TGTGCCACCAGGCAGGGGGGCGCGGACTATGGCTACACCTTC.

This chain uses TRBV30 with TRBJ1-4; possible D gene TRBD1, 6 bases. The CDR3 runs 13 residues. CDR1 and CDR2 (germline): GTSNPN, SVGIG (reference sequence). Trimming pared 2 bases from V and 8 bases from J, leaving 12 bases between. The CDR3 DNA is TGTGCCTGGAGTTCAGGGGTCGGCGAAAAACTGTTTTTT. As protein: CAWSSGVGEKLFF.

CDR3 in amino acids: CASSSRTSGSYEQYF. Here the CDR3 DNA reads TGTGCCAGCAGCTCCCGGACTAGCGGGAGCTACGAGCAGTACTTC. V is TRBV7-2 and J is TRBJ2-7, with 13 nucleotides matching TRBD2. V trimming: 4 bases; J trimming: 3 bases; junction bases outside the gene matches: 3. The length of the CDR3 is 15 residues. The germline CDR1 and CDR2 sequences are SGHTA and FQGNSA.

The chain couples TRBV7-2 to TRBJ1-5; no definite D call. V lost 3 bases to trimming and J lost 1 base, with 10 bases between them. CDR1 and CDR2 (germline): SGHTA, FQGNSA. CDR3 length: 15 residues. CDR3 sequence (DNA): TGTGCCAGCAGCTTGTCTCATATCAGCAATCAGCCCCAGCATTTT. The encoded protein is CASSLSHISNQPQHF.

The CDR3 DNA sequence: TGTGCCAGCAGCTTGGGGGTTGGGACTCGGACTGGAAACTATGGCTACACCTTC. The encoded protein is CASSLGVGTRTGNYGYTF. The V and J genes are TRBV5-6 and TRBJ1-2, with D possibly matching TRBD1 (5 bases). Trimming left V 0 bases short and J 2 bases short, with 20 bases between. The CDR3 sequence is 18 residues long. The germline gives CDR1 SGHDT, CDR2 YYEEEE.

V gene TRBV27 combines with J gene TRBJ2-7; TRBD2 agrees at 13 bases. The CDR3 runs to 18 residues. The germline V gene encodes CDR1 MNHEY and CDR2 SMNVEV (reference sequence). V gave up 7 bases and J gave up 1 base; unmatched junction bases: 13. CDR3 residues: CASTRTSGRIGGSYEQYF. CDR3 in DNA: TGTGCCAGCACCCGGACTAGCGGGAGAATAGGGGGGTCCTACGAGCAGTACTTC.

This clone was detected once. CDR3: CASSSPEFNEQFF. CDR3 sequence (DNA): TGTGCCAGCAGCTCCCCAGAGTTCAATGAGCAGTTCTTC. This chain connects TRBV5-5 to TRBJ2-1; D gene ambiguous. The CDR3 totals 13 residues. V was pared by 3 bases and J by 6 bases, with 10 bases between. The germline CDR1 and CDR2 sequences are SGHKS and YYEKEE (reference sequence).

This chain links TRBV15 with TRBJ2-7; TRBD1 is a possible D gene (6 bases). The V gene lost 6 bases and the J gene lost 3 bases, with 12 bases spanning the gap. CDR1 is LNHNV, CDR2 YYDKDF, per germline (reference sequence). The CDR3 sequence is 13 residues long. This chain's CDR3 is CATRLPDSYEQYF. Written as DNA, the CDR3 is TGTGCCACCAGACTCCCGGACAGCTACGAGCAGTACTTC. Combining the CDR3 with reference TRBV15 and TRBJ2-7 gives the whole variable domain DAMVIQNPRYQVTQFGKPVTLSCSQTLNHNVMYWYQQKSSQAPKLLFHYYDKDFNNEADTPDNFQSRRPNTSFCFLDIRSPGLGDTAMYLCATRLPDSYEQYFGPGTRLTVT.

The chain uses TRBV7-9 and TRBJ2-7; 9 bases are shared with TRBD2. The length of the CDR3 is 14 residues. V lost 8 bases to trimming and J lost 6 bases; unmatched junction nucleotides: 11. Germline V gives CDR1 SEHNR, CDR2 FQNEAQ (reference sequence). The CDR3 nucleotides read TGTGCCAGCGGACTTAGCGGGAGCAGTTCCGAGCAGTACTTC. Translated, it gives CASGLSGSSSEQYF.

The V call is TRBV7-9, the J call TRBJ2-7, with 7 bases fitting TRBD1. Unmatched junction bases numbered 6, after V lost 3 bases and J lost 4 bases. CDR1 is SEHNR and CDR2 is FQNEAQ in the germline V gene (reference sequence). The length of the CDR3 is 14 residues. The CDR3 region is CASSFRDSVYEQYF. The CDR3 nucleotides are TGTGCCAGCAGCTTCCGGGACAGTGTATACGAGCAGTACTTC.

The V gene is TRBV4-1, the J gene TRBJ1-4; possible D gene TRBD1, 5 bases. There are 16 residues in the CDR3. V gave up 4 bases and J gave up 8 bases, with 20 bases separating them. Germline CDR1 MGHRA, CDR2 YSYEKL. For the CDR3, the DNA is TGCGCCAGCAGCCCTATTAGGGGCAGGGTAGGGGAAAAACTGTTTTTT. Translation gives CASSPIRGRVGEKLFF.

The chain carries TRBV4-2 and TRBJ2-5; 12 bases line up with TRBD2. This CDR3 contains 15 residues. Trimming cost V 4 bases and J 5 bases; bases outside gene matches: 5. Looked up from germline, CDR1 is LGHNA and CDR2 is YNFKEQ. The CDR3 DNA is TGTGCCAGCAGCCCGACTAGCGGGAGAGGGGAGACCCAGTACTTC. Translation gives CASSPTSGRGETQYF.

The V call is TRBV2, the J call TRBJ1-4; D gene ambiguous. Deletions cut 3 bases from V and 7 bases from J, with 12 bases between. Germline-derived CDR1 and CDR2 are SNHLY and FYNNEI. The CDR3 runs to 14 residues. In DNA form, the CDR3 reads TGTGCCAGCAGTGACACGGTGTACGCTGAAAAACTGTTTTTT. Residues: CASSDTVYAEKLFF.

The chain recombines TRBV7-2 with TRBJ1-2; D remains unclear. The CDR3 covers 15 residues. CDR1 is SGHTA, CDR2 FQGNSA, per germline. The V end was cut by 0 bases, the J end by 8 bases, with 16 bases between. CDR3 sequence (DNA): TGTGCCAGCAGCTTAGCGTCAGCCCAAAGAGTGGGCTACACCTTC. Its translation: CASSLASAQRVGYTF.